This TCR beta chain was identified during a study of cytomegalovirus exposure and HLA in healthy donors. Worth noting for this clone: What it binds is not known.

The PCR made use of 60 Vbeta and 13 Jbeta primers. TCRdb's copy holds only in-frame clones and misses some; the assay was immunoSEQ multiplex PCR. The sample contains some 150,000 clones, around three quarters of which appear only once. Overall study findings and caveats: It was assumed in the presence/absence analyses that sequencing depth was roughly uniform across donors. Later analysis associated a missense DCLRE1C variant with TCR beta V- and J-gene trimming. CMV serostatus was the sole immune exposure information available.

Looked up from germline, CDR1 is SGHAT and CDR2 is FQDESV (reference sequence). The CDR3 contains 15 residues. Trimming cost V 5 bases and J 0 bases; bases outside gene matches: 4. The sequence came from a man in his forties in good health and CMV-seronegative. J is TRBJ1-3 and V is TRBV11-1, with 7 positions matching TRBD1. The sequencing input was PBMCs. This CDR3 is CASSLGTVSGNTIYF. The CDR3 DNA sequence: TGTGCCAGCAGCCTGGGGACAGTCTCTGGAAACACCATATATTTT.